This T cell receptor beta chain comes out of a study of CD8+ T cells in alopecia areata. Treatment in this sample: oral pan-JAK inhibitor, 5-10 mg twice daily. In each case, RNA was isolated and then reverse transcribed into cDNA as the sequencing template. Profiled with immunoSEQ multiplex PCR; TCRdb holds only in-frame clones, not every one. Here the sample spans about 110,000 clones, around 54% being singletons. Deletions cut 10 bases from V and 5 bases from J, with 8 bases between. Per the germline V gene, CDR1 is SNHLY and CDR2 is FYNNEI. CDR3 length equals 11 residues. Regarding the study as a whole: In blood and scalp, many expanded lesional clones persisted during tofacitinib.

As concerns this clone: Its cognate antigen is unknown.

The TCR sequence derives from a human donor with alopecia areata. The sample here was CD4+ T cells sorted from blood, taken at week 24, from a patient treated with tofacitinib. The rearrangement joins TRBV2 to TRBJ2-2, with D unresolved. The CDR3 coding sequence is TGTGCCACGAGGCCTACCGGGGAGCTGTTTTTT. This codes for CATRPTGELFF.